One sample yielded the 24 T cell receptor beta chains listed below, sequenced in a study of blood T cell repertoires in COVID-19. The protocol was immunoSEQ multiplex PCR, while the TCRdb copy is restricted to in-frame clones and leaves out a portion. The data show fewer than 350,000 clones, almost 90% seen once. The specimen sequenced was PBMCs or T cells enriched from blood (not recorded which). The receptor source for this set is a woman under 30 with acute COVID-19.

The CDR3 bases are TGTGCCAGCAGCAAGGGGGGGGGAAACACCATATATTTT. Its translation is CASSKGGGNTIYF. The chain uses TRBV7-2 and TRBJ1-3; possibly TRBD1 for D (6 bases). Germline CDR1 reads SGHTA; CDR2 reads FQGNSA. There are 13 residues in the CDR3. Trimming took 5 bases from V and 4 from J, leaving 9 bases between them.

The CDR3 DNA sequence: TGTGCCATTCAATCAGGGAACACTGAAGCTTTCTTT. This gives the protein CAIQSGNTEAFF. The gene calls are TRBV10-3 and TRBJ1-1, with D hard to call. Looked up from germline, CDR1 is ENHRY and CDR2 is SYGVKD. Trimming removed 9 bases at V and 1 base at J, with 9 bases between. The CDR3 length is 12 residues.

This sequence joins TRBV6-5 and TRBJ2-7, with 9 bases identical to TRBD1. This CDR3 has 15 amino acids. Germline V lookup: CDR1 MNHEY, CDR2 SVGAGI. J gave up 1 base and V 0 bases, and 1 base lay outside the gene matches. CDR3: CASSYSGQGSYEQYF. The CDR3 DNA is TGTGCCAGCAGTTACTCGGGACAGGGTTCCTACGAGCAGTACTTC.

The chain recombines TRBV10-2 with TRBJ2-7; 8 bases map to TRBD2. Germline CDR1 reads WSHSY; CDR2 reads SAAADI. The length of the CDR3 is 15 residues. Trimming at V came to 3 bases and at J to 4 bases, leaving 8 bases not matched to a gene. The CDR3 sequence: CASSESRGRSYEQYF. The CDR3 region has the DNA TGCGCCAGCAGTGAATCTCGCGGGAGGAGTTACGAGCAGTACTTC.

The rearrangement joins TRBV5-1 to TRBJ2-4; 7 nucleotides align to TRBD1. The CDR3 totals 16 residues. Germline values: CDR1 SGHRS, CDR2 YFSETQ. V shed 2 bases and J 0 bases; nucleotides not matched to a gene: 5. The CDR3 sequence: CASSFWQGVAKNIQYF. The CDR3, as DNA: TGCGCCAGCAGCTTTTGGCAGGGGGTAGCCAAAAACATTCAGTACTTC.

V is TRBV4-1 and J is TRBJ2-3; 8 bases are a match to TRBD2. Germline CDR1 is MGHRA and CDR2 is YSYEKL. The CDR3 has 22 amino acids. Germline trimming cut 1 base from V and 1 base from J; bases unmatched to any gene: 22. The CDR3 protein is CASSQAYLLRGLSGGGTDTQYF. The CDR3, as DNA: TGCGCCAGCAGCCAAGCATACCTCCTTCGGGGCCTTTCGGGAGGGGGCACAGATACGCAGTATTTT.

J is TRBJ1-1 and V is TRBV7-2; D remains ambiguous. Trimming cost V 8 bases and J 6 bases, with 19 bases left between them. In germline, CDR1 is SGHTA, CDR2 FQGNSA. The CDR3 length is 14 residues. The CDR3: CASASTTGVPEAFF. The CDR3 DNA sequence: TGTGCCAGCGCGTCAACCACCGGGGTCCCTGAAGCTTTCTTT.

V is TRBV2 and J is TRBJ1-4, with no clear D. Germline CDR1 SNHLY, CDR2 FYNNEI. V lost 7 bases and J lost 4, with 10 bases in between. The CDR3 length is 13 residues. CDR3 sequence (DNA): TGTGCCAGCAACCGGGTGGTTAATGAAAAACTGTTTTTT. Protein product: CASNRVVNEKLFF.

V usage is TRBV12-3 or TRBV12-4 and J usage is TRBJ1-5, with no clear D. The CDR3 is 13 amino acids. The germline V and J ends were trimmed by 5 bases and 4 bases, with 9 bases remaining between them. CDR3 coding DNA: TGTGCCAGCAGTACGACATTTAATCAGCCCCAGCATTTT. It yields the protein CASSTTFNQPQHF.

The chain carries TRBV20-1 and TRBJ1-3, with unresolved D. The CDR3 totals 11 residues. The V gene lost 5 bases and the J gene lost 8 bases, with 10 bases spanning the gap. From germline, CDR1 is DFQATT and CDR2 SNEGSKA (reference sequence). The CDR3 is CSASKADTIYF. The CDR3, as DNA: TGCAGTGCTTCAAAAGCGGACACCATATATTTT.

This clone was observed a handful of times. The chain links TRBV28 to TRBJ1-1, with D maybe TRBD1 (6 bases). Germline V gene lookup returns CDR1 MDHEN and CDR2 SYDVKM. This CDR3 has 15 amino acids. Trimming shortened V by 3 bases and J by 4 bases, and 15 bases separated the two germline ends. Here the CDR3 DNA reads TGTGCCAGCAGTTTGGACAACAGGGAAGGCACTGAAGCTTTCTTT. This codes for CASSLDNREGTEAFF.

The chain is built from TRBV5-1 and TRBJ1-4; possible D gene TRBD1, 5 bases. Trimming removed 0 bases from V and 8 bases from J, with 11 bases in between. This CDR3 has 14 residues. The germline V gene has CDR1 SGHRS and CDR2 YFSETQ. This chain's CDR3 is CASSLVTVGEKLFF. CDR3 bases: TGCGCCAGCAGCTTGGTGACAGTAGGAGAAAAACTGTTTTTT.

This chain uses TRBV18 with TRBJ2-3; 8 positions agree with TRBD2. CDR1 is KGHSH, CDR2 LQKENI, per germline. The CDR3 contains 15 residues. V lost 0 bases and J lost 7; bases outside the gene matches: 6. DNA for the CDR3: TGTGCCAGCTCACCACCCACTAGCGGACCCAATACGCAGTATTTT. Its protein is CASSPPTSGPNTQYF.

The rearrangement uses TRBV18 and TRBJ2-5; D is ambiguous. Trimming pared 6 bases from V and 3 bases from J, leaving 11 bases between. The CDR3 is 13 amino acids. Germline assignment: CDR1 KGHSH and CDR2 LQKENI. The CDR3 bases are TGTGCCAGCTCTCACCAGCAGGAAGAGACCCAGTACTTC. Residues: CASSHQQEETQYF.

The V and J genes are TRBV5-8 and TRBJ1-2; D is ambiguous. CDR1 SGHTS and CDR2 YDEGEE come from the germline V gene. V lost 1 base, J lost 4 bases, and 8 bases lay in between. CDR3 length: 13 amino acids. The CDR3 region has the DNA TGTGCCAGCAGCTTGTTACAGAGCTATGGCTACACCTTC. It translates to CASSLLQSYGYTF.

This clone was detected once. This rearrangement joins TRBV25-1 to TRBJ1-6; D call uncertain. Germline CDR1 reads MGHDK; CDR2 reads SYGVNS. This CDR3 region has 15 residues. Trimming removed 2 bases at V and 10 bases at J, with 15 bases between. The CDR3 coding sequence is TGTGCCAGCAGTGAAGGGTCGGGGAGGAAGTCACCCCTCCACTTT. This codes for CASSEGSGRKSPLHF. The full variable domain, in which reference TRBV25-1 and TRBJ1-6 provide the parts outside the CDR3, is EADIYQTPRYLVIGTGKKITLECSQTMGHDKMYWYQQDPGMELHLIHYSYGVNSTEKGDLSSESTVSRIRTEHFPLTLESARPSHTSQYLCASSEGSGRKSPLHFGNGTRLTVT.

The V call is TRBV6-5, the J call TRBJ1-2; weak D call: TRBD1 (6 bases). From germline, CDR1 is MNHEY and CDR2 SVGAGI. The CDR3 length is 15 residues. Trimming cost V 6 bases and J 4 bases, with 18 bases left between them. The CDR3 loop reads CASSPRTVSAYGYTF. The DNA of the CDR3 is TGTGCCAGCAGCCCACGGACAGTGTCGGCCTATGGCTACACCTTC.

Details on this clone: Other nucleotide sequences in the sample specify the same CDR3. The chain joins TRBV15 to TRBJ1-4; possible D gene TRBD1, 6 bases. This CDR3 has 14 amino acids. V was trimmed by 0 bases and J by 4 bases, leaving 6 bases between them. CDR1 LNHNV and CDR2 YYDKDF come from the germline V gene (reference sequence). The CDR3 DNA sequence: TGTGCCACCAGCAGAGAACAGGGTAATGAAAAACTGTTTTTT. Its translation is CATSREQGNEKLFF. Supplemented by reference TRBV15 and TRBJ1-4, the full variable domain reads DAMVIQNPRYQVTQFGKPVTLSCSQTLNHNVMYWYQQKSSQAPKLLFHYYDKDFNNEADTPDNFQSRRPNTSFCFLDIRSPGLGDTAMYLCATSREQGNEKLFFGSGTQLSVL.

V and J are TRBV10-1 and TRBJ2-3; 9 bases map to TRBD1. This CDR3 region has 16 residues. Germline-derived CDR1 and CDR2 are WNHNN and SYGVQD (reference sequence). V shed 3 bases and J 4 bases; nucleotides not matched to a gene: 8. As DNA, the CDR3 is TGCGCCAGCAGTGACCCACCGGGACAGGGCTCAGATACGCAGTATTTT. This translates into CASSDPPGQGSDTQYF.

The CDR3 here is CASSTRAHKSGRAQGATDTQYF. CDR3 in DNA: TGTGCCAGCAGTACCCGCGCACACAAAAGCGGGAGGGCCCAAGGGGCCACAGATACGCAGTATTTT. The chain combines TRBV28 with TRBJ2-3, with 10 bases lining up with TRBD2. The ends lost 5 bases at V and 2 bases at J; junction bases unmatched: 25. This CDR3 region has 22 residues. Germline assignment: CDR1 MDHEN and CDR2 SYDVKM.

V and J are TRBV21-1 and TRBJ2-1; the D call in the table, TRBD2, was not verified against the DNA. TRBV21-1 is labeled a pseudogene. This CDR3 comprises 18 residues. DNA of the CDR3: TGTGCCAGCAACACCTTGGGGACTAGCGGGAGACTATCGAATGAGCAGTTCTTC. This codes for CASNTLGTSGRLSNEQFF.

The V and J genes are TRBV28 and TRBJ2-3, with 9 bases identical to TRBD2. The CDR3 length is 16 residues. Trimming took 6 bases from V and 1 from J; bases not matched to a gene: 8. Germline V CDR1 and CDR2: MDHEN, SYDVKM. The CDR3 loop is CASSPRASGGTDTQYF. The CDR3 coding sequence is TGTGCCAGCAGCCCCCGGGCTAGCGGGGGCACAGATACGCAGTATTTT.

The chain uses TRBV27 and TRBJ1-6; 8 nucleotides agree with TRBD1. The CDR3 consists of 15 residues. CDR1 is MNHEY and CDR2 is SMNVEV in the germline V gene (reference sequence). Trimming removed 4 bases from V and 6 bases from J; junction bases left unmatched: 5. The CDR3 DNA follows: TGTGCCAGCAGTTATCAGGGGGCGGCTAATTCACCCCTCCACTTT. This translates into CASSYQGAANSPLHF.

The rearrangement links TRBV18 to TRBJ1-2, with a tentative D call TRBD1 (6 bases). V was pared by 4 bases and J by 4 bases, with 19 bases between. This CDR3 has 16 residues. Germline V gene data show CDR1 as KGHSH and CDR2 as LQKENI. Written as DNA, the CDR3 is TGTGCCAGCTCACAAGAACAGGGAAAAGGGGGCTATGGCTACACCTTC. Its protein is CASSQEQGKGGYGYTF.